The 14 T cell receptor beta chains below were found in one sample sequenced in a study of T cell responses to AZD1222 COVID-19 vaccine. Libraries were prepared by immunoSEQ multiplex PCR; TCRdb keeps only in-frame clonotypes and omits some of them. Of 90,000 to 100,000 clones listed, 88% are singletons. The specimen comprised peripheral blood, sampled on day 0 of AZD1222 vaccination. These TCRs come from an adult in good health.

The CDR3 DNA reads as TGTGCCAGCAGTTACGACGCGTATAGCAATCAGCCCCAGCATTTT. Residues: CASSYDAYSNQPQHF. V and J are TRBV6-6 and TRBJ1-5; D gene uncertain. CDR3 length: 15 amino acids. Trimming removed 2 bases from V and 0 bases from J, with 8 bases in between. Germline values: CDR1 MNHNY, CDR2 SVGAGI (reference sequence).

This chain uses TRBV20-1 with TRBJ1-2; 8 positions match TRBD1. Germline values: CDR1 DFQATT, CDR2 SNEGSKA (reference sequence). The CDR3 loop spans 10 amino acids. The CDR3 spells CSSQGEGYTF. In DNA form, the CDR3 reads TGCAGCTCACAGGGGGAGGGCTACACCTTC.

The chain couples TRBV3-1 (or the pseudogene TRBV3-2) to TRBJ2-7; 11 bases are shared with TRBD2. Trimming at V came to 6 bases and at J to 0 bases, leaving 4 bases not matched to a gene. Per germline, CDR1 LGHDT and CDR2 YNNKEL (reference sequence). This CDR3 is 15 amino acids long. The CDR3 sequence is CASRRTSGSSYEQYF. The CDR3 DNA sequence: TGTGCCAGCAGACGAACTAGCGGGAGCTCCTACGAGCAGTACTTC.

The chain employs TRBV29-1 and TRBJ1-1, with 12 nucleotides matching TRBD1. The V segment lost 3 bases and the J segment 5 bases; nucleotides outside the gene matches: 4. CDR1 and CDR2 from the germline V gene are SQVTM and ANQGSEA. The CDR3 has 14 residues. The chain's CDR3 is CSVDGTGGYTEAFF. In DNA form, the CDR3 reads TGCAGCGTTGATGGGACAGGGGGCTATACTGAAGCTTTCTTT. The whole variable domain, remainder taken from reference TRBV29-1 and TRBJ1-1, is SAVISQKPSRDICQRGTSLTIQCQVDSQVTMMFWYRQQPGQSLTLIATANQGSEATYESGFVIDKFPISRPNLTFSTLTVSNMSPEDSSIYLCSVDGTGGYTEAFFGQGTRLTVV.

This clone came up a few times. V gene TRBV18 combines with J gene TRBJ1-6; the D gene is possibly TRBD1 (6 bases). CDR3 length equals 13 residues. CDR1 and CDR2 from the germline V gene are KGHSH and LQKENI. Trimming left V 6 bases short and J 9 bases short, with 12 bases between. CDR3 nucleotides: TGTGCCAGCTCTGCACAGGGTGGTTCACCCCTCCACTTT. The encoded protein is CASSAQGGSPLHF.

The rearrangement links TRBV4-1 to TRBJ2-5, with 8 bases aligning to TRBD2. This CDR3 contains 15 residues. Germline CDR1 MGHRA, CDR2 YSYEKL. V was pared by 2 bases and J by 4 bases, with 6 bases of the junction left unmatched. As DNA, the CDR3 is TGCGCCAGCAGCCAAATGGGACTAGGAATAGAGACCCAGTACTTC. Translating gives CASSQMGLGIETQYF.

This chain connects TRBV5-5 to TRBJ1-4; 9 positions match TRBD1. CDR3 size: 14 residues. The V gene end was trimmed by 4 bases and the J gene end by 4 bases; junction bases not matched to a gene: 2. Germline V gene lookup returns CDR1 SGHKS and CDR2 YYEKEE (reference sequence). The CDR3 sequence is CASSGGQGNEKLFF. CDR3 nucleotide sequence: TGTGCCAGCAGCGGGGGACAGGGTAATGAAAAACTGTTTTTT.

The J gene is TRBJ2-7, the V gene TRBV30, with D perhaps matching TRBD1 or TRBD2 (5 bases each). The V gene lost 1 base and the J gene lost 2 bases, with 12 bases spanning the gap. The CDR3 length is 14 residues. Germline V CDR1 and CDR2: GTSNPN, SVGIG (reference sequence). This CDR3 reads CAWSGLGDTYEQYF. CDR3 bases: TGTGCCTGGAGTGGACTGGGGGATACCTACGAGCAGTACTTC. The complete variable domain, with remaining parts taken from reference TRBV30 and TRBJ2-7, reads SQTIHQWPATLVQPVGSPLSLECTVEGTSNPNLYWYRQAAGRGLQLLFYSVGIGQISSEVPQNLSASRPQDRQFILSSKKLLLSDSGFYLCAWSGLGDTYEQYFGPGTRLTVT.

Notes on this clone: At one end the junction does not follow the germline gene, possibly because of a read error. The chain is built from TRBV9 and TRBJ1-6; D is unclear. CDR3 length: 13 residues. Per the germline V gene, CDR1 is SGDLS and CDR2 is YYNGEE. CDR3 nucleotide sequence: TGTGCCAGCAGCGTGGGGTATAATTCTCCCCTCCACTTT. Protein: CASSVGYNSPLHF. Full variable domain (remainder filled in from reference TRBV9 and TRBJ1-6): DSGVTQTPKHLITATGQRVTLRCSPRSGDLSVYWYQQSLDQGLQFLIQYYNGEERAKGNILERFSAQQFPDLHSELNLSSLELGDSALYFCASSVGYNSPLHFGNGTRLTVT.

This chain uses TRBV5-4 with TRBJ2-3, with 10 bases matching TRBD2. V dropped 4 bases and J dropped 0; count of bases not matched to a gene: 11. Germline loops: CDR1 SGHNT, CDR2 YYREEE (reference sequence). CDR3 length: 18 amino acids. As DNA, the CDR3 is TGTGCCAGCAGCCTCCTCCCCGGGACTAGCGCTAGCACAGATACGCAGTATTTT. Its protein product is CASSLLPGTSASTDTQYF.

This clone was detected only once. The V gene is TRBV28, the J gene TRBJ2-7; no clear D gene. Trimming pared 2 bases from V and 0 bases from J, leaving 14 bases between. The CDR3 contains 16 residues. Germline V gives CDR1 MDHEN, CDR2 SYDVKM. The CDR3 DNA is TGTGCCAGCAGTTTAAGTCTCGTATTGAACTCCTACGAGCAGTACTTC. The encoded protein is CASSLSLVLNSYEQYF.

The J gene is TRBJ2-7, the V gene TRBV28; D gene unclear. The CDR3 length is 12 residues. Trimming took 3 bases from V and 3 from J, leaving 6 bases between them. The V gene's germline CDR1 is MDHEN and CDR2 SYDVKM. The CDR3 DNA follows: TGTGCCAGCAGTTTTCCCGGCTACGAGCAGTACTTC. Translation gives CASSFPGYEQYF. The full variable domain, in which reference TRBV28 and TRBJ2-7 provide the parts outside the CDR3, is DVKVTQSSRYLVKRTGEKVFLECVQDMDHENMFWYRQDPGLGLRLIYFSYDVKMKEKGDIPEGYSVSREKKERFSLILESASTNQTSMYLCASSFPGYEQYFGPGTRLTVT.

The chain recombines TRBV12-3 or TRBV12-4 with TRBJ1-5, with D unclear. Trimming left V 5 bases short and J 0 bases short, with 5 bases between. CDR3 size: 13 residues. The CDR3 DNA reads TGTGCCAGCAGTAAATTTAGCAATCAGCCCCAGCATTTT. Translated: CASSKFSNQPQHF.

This clone turned up a few times. The V call is TRBV5-1, the J call TRBJ2-1, with D possibly matching TRBD2 (6 bases). CDR1 SGHRS and CDR2 YFSETQ come from the germline V gene. Trimming removed 4 bases from V and 6 bases from J, with 23 bases in between. The CDR3 loop spans 17 amino acids. The CDR3 nucleotides are TGCGCCAGCAGCCAGTATGCCGCGGGAAGCGGTGTCAATGAGCAGTTCTTC. It translates to CASSQYAAGSGVNEQFF.